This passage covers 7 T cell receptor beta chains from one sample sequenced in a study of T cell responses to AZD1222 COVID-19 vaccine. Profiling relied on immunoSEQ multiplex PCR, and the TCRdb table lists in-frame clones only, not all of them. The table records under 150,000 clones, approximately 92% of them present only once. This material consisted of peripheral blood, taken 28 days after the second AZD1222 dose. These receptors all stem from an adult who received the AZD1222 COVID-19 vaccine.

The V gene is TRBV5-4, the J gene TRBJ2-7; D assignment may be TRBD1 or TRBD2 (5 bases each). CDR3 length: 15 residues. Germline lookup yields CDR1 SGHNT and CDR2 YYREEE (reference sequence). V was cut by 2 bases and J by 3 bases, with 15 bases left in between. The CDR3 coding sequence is TGTGCCAGCAGCTTAGGGGCAGGGAGAAACTACGAGCAGTACTTC. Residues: CASSLGAGRNYEQYF.

The CDR3 sequence is CASNPGVQNGYTF. CDR3 DNA: TGTGCCAGCAACCCTGGGGTCCAAAACGGCTACACCTTC. The chain carries TRBV7-9 and TRBJ1-2; D remains ambiguous. The CDR3 sequence is 13 residues long. Trimming took 7 bases from V and 8 from J, leaving 17 bases between them. Germline lookup yields CDR1 SEHNR and CDR2 FQNEAQ (reference sequence).

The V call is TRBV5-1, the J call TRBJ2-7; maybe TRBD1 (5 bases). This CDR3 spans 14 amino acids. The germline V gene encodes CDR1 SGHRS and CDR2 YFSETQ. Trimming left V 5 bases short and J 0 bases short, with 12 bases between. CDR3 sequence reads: CASRQQVSSYEQYF. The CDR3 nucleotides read TGCGCCAGCAGACAACAGGTGAGCTCCTACGAGCAGTACTTC.

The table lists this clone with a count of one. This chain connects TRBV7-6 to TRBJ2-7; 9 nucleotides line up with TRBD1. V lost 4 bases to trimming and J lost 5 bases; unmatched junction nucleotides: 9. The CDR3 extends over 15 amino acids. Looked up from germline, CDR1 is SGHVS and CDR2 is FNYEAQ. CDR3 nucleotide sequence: TGTGCCAGCAGCTCCCCGGGACAGGGAACCCACGAGCAGTACTTC. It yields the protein CASSSPGQGTHEQYF.

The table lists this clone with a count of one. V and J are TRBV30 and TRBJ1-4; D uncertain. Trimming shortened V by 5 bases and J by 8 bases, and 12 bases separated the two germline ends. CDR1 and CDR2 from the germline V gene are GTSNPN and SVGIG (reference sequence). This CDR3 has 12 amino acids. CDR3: CAWGFPSEKLFF. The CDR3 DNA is TGTGCCTGGGGGTTTCCTTCCGAAAAACTGTTTTTT.

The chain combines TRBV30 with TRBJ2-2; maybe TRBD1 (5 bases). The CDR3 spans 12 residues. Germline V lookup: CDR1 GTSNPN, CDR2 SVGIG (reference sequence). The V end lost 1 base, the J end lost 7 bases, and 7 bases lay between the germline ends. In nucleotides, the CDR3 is TGTGCCTGGAGTGAAGGGGACGGGGAGCTGTTTTTT. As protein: CAWSEGDGELFF.

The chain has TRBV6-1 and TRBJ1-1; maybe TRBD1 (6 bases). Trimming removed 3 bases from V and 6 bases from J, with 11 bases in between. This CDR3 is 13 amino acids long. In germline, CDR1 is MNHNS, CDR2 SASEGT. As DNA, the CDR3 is TGTGCCAGCAGTGAGCAGTCAGGGGCTGAAGCTTTCTTT. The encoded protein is CASSEQSGAEAFF.